This TCR beta chain was profiled in a study of T cell repertoires in cytomegalovirus infection. Study overall: An indication of both CMV infection and matching HLA type came from public TCR beta signatures.

Study-level points and caveats: Across the ex vivo response, the dominant clonotypes were HLA-C-restricted CMV-specific TCR beta clonotypes. Identification of carriers of CMV plus the relevant HLA was achieved through cumulative public TCR beta family frequency.

A remark on this clonotype: As yet, its antigen is unknown.

TCRdb re-called the reads with MiXCR, one entry per CDR3 protein. The repertoire holds hundreds of thousands of distinct CDR3 sequences, with approximately 40% as singletons. This CDR3 comprises 17 residues. V shed 9 bases and J shed 2 bases, with 20 bases lying between them. Germline V CDR1 and CDR2: LNHDA, SQIVND (reference sequence). The chain uses TRBV19 and TRBJ2-6, with D maybe TRBD2 (5 bases). The receptor was derived from a human donor in good health (CMV status not recorded). Some clones in this sample may be carry-over from other donors' samples. The sequenced sample was cultured PBMCs, obtained from culture after CMV antigen stimulation. Written as DNA, the CDR3 is TGTGCCAGCGCCGGGAAACTAAAACTCCCTGGGGCCAACGTCCTGACTTTC. This sequence encodes CASAGKLKLPGANVLTF.